This T cell receptor beta chain is from a study of cytomegalovirus exposure and HLA in healthy donors. Points from the study as a whole: Whilst most TCR sequences proved rare, a subset of public TCRs occurred across many donors.

The primer mix had 60 Vbeta and 13 Jbeta primers. Data came from immunoSEQ multiplex PCR; TCRdb stores just in-frame clones and leaves some out. The sample records around 130,000 clones, less than 10% being singletons. Per germline, CDR1 SGHKS and CDR2 YYEKEE (reference sequence). The CDR3 spans 16 residues. The V and J ends lost 3 bases and 4 bases, in that order; junction bases with no gene match: 6. Healthy donors of bone marrow made up the group. This clone was counted between two and nine times. What it binds is unknown. The rearrangement links TRBV5-5 to TRBJ2-1, with TRBD2 matching over 11 bases. The sequenced material came from PBMCs. This sequence originates from a woman aged 40 to 49 in good health and CMV-seropositive. The CDR3 protein is CASSSRGTSGYNEQFF. The CDR3 DNA is TGTGCCAGCAGCTCCCGGGGGACTAGCGGTTACAATGAGCAGTTCTTC.